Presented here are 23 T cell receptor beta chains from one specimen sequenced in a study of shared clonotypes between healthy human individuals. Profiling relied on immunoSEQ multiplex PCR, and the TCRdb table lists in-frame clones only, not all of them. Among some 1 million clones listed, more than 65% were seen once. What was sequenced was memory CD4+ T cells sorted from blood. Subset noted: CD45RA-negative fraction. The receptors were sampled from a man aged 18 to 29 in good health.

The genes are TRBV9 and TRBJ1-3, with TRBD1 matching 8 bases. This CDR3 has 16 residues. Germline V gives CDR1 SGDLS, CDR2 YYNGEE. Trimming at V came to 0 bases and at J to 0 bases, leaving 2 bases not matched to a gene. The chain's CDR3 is CASSVGQGYSGNTIYF. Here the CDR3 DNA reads TGTGCCAGCAGCGTAGGACAGGGGTACTCTGGAAACACCATATATTTT.

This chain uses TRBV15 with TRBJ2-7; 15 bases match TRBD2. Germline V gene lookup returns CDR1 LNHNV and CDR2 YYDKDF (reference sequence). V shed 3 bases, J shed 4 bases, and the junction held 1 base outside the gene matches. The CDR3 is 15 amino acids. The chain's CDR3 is CATSSGTSGRYEQYF. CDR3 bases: TGTGCCACCAGCAGTGGGACTAGCGGGAGGTACGAGCAGTACTTC.

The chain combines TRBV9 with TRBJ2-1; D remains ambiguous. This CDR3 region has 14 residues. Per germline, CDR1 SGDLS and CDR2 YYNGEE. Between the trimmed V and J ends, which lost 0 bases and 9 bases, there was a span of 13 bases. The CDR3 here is CASSVGPGDGEQFF. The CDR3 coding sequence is TGTGCCAGCAGCGTAGGTCCGGGTGACGGTGAGCAGTTCTTC.

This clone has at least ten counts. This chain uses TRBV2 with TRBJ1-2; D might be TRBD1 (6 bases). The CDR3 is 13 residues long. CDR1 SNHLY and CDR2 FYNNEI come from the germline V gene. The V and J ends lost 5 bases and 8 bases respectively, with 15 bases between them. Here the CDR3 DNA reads TGTGCCAGCAGTACGATACAGGGCAAAGGCTACACCTTC. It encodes CASSTIQGKGYTF.

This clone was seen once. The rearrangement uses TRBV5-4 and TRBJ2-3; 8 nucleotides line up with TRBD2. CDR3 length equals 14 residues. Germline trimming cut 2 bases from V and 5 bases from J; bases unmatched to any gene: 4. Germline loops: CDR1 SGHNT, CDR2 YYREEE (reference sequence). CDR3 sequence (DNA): TGTGCCAGCAGCTTTCGGGGGGGCCAAGATACGCAGTATTTT. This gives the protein CASSFRGGQDTQYF.

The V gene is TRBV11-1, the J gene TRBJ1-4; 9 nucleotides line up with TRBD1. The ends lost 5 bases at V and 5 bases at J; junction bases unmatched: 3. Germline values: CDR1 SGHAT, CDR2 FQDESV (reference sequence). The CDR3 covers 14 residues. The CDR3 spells CASSLGQGNEKLFF. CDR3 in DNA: TGTGCCAGCAGCCTGGGACAGGGAAATGAAAAACTGTTTTTT. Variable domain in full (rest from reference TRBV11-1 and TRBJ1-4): EAEVAQSPRYKITEKSQAVAFWCDPISGHATLYWYRQILGQGPELLVQFQDESVVDDSQLPKDRFSAERLKGVDSTLKIQPAELGDSAMYLCASSLGQGNEKLFFGSGTQLSVL.

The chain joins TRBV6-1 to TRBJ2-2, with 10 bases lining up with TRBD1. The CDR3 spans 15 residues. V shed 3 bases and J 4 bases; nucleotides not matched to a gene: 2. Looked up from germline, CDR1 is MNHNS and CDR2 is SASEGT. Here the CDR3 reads CASSERTGGTGELFF. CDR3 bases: TGTGCCAGCAGTGAGAGGACAGGGGGCACCGGGGAGCTGTTTTTT.

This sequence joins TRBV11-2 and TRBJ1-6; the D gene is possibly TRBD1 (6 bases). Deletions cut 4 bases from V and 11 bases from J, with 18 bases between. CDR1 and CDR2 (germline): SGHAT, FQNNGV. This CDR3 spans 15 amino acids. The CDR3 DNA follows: TGTGCCAGCAGCTCCGCGATCACAGGGCTTCCACCCCTCCACTTT. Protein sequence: CASSSAITGLPPLHF. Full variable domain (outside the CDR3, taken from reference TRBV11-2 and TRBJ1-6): EAGVAQSPRYKIIEKRQSVAFWCNPISGHATLYWYQQILGQGPKLLIQFQNNGVVDDSQLPKDRFSAERLKGVDSTLKIQPAKLEDSAVYLCASSSAITGLPPLHFGNGTRLTVT.

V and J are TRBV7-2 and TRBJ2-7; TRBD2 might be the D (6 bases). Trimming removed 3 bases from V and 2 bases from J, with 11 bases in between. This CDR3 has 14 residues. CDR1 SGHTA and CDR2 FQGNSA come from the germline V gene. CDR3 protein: CASSLAEGPYEQYF. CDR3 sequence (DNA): TGTGCCAGCAGCTTGGCGGAGGGGCCCTACGAGCAGTACTTC.

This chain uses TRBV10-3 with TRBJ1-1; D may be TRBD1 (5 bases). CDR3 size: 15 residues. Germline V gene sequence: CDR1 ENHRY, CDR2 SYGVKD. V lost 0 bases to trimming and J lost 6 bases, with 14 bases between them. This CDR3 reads CAISESRPGGSEAFF. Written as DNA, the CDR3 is TGTGCCATCAGTGAGTCAAGGCCGGGGGGGTCTGAAGCTTTCTTT.

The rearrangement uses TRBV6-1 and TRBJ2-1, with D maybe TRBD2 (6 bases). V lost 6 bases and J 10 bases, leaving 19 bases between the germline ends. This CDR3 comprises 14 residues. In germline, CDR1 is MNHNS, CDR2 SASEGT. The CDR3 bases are TGTGCCAGCAGAGCGGGCCAATACGCGGCGGAGCAGTTCTTC. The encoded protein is CASRAGQYAAEQFF.

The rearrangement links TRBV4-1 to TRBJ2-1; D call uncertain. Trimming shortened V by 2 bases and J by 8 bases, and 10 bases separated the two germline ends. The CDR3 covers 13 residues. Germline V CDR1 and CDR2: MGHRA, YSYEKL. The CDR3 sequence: CASSQLRFDEQFF. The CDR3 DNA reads TGCGCCAGCAGCCAATTAAGGTTCGATGAGCAGTTCTTC.

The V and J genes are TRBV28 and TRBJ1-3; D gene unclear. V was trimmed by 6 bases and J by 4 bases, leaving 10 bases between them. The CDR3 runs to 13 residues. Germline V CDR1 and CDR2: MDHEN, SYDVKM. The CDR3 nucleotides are TGTGCCAGCAGCCTCCCCGCCGGAAACACCATATATTTT. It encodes CASSLPAGNTIYF.

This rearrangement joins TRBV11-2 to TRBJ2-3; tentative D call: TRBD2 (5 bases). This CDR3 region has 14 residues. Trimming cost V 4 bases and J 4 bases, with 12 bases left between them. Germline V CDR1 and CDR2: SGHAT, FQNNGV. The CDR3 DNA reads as TGTGCCAGCAGCTCCGAGGGAAGAGCAGATACGCAGTATTTT. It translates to CASSSEGRADTQYF.

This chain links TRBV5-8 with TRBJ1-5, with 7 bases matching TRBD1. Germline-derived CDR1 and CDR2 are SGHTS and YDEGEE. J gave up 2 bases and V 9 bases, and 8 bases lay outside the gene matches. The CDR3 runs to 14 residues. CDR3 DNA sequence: TGTGCCACCAGACAGGGTCTAGGCAATCAGCCCCAGCATTTT. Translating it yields CATRQGLGNQPQHF.

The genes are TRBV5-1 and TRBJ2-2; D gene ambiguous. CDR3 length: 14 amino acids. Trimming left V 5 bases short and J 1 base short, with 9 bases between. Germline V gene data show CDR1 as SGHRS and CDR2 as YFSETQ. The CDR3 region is CASRVVGNTGELFF. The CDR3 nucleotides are TGCGCCAGCAGGGTGGTTGGGAACACCGGGGAGCTGTTTTTT.

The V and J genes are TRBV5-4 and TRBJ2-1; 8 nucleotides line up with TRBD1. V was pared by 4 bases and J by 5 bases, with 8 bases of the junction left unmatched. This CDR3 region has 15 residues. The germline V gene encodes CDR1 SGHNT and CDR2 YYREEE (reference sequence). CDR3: CASSTRQGKHNEQFF. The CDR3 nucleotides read TGTGCCAGCAGCACCCGACAGGGGAAGCACAATGAGCAGTTCTTC.

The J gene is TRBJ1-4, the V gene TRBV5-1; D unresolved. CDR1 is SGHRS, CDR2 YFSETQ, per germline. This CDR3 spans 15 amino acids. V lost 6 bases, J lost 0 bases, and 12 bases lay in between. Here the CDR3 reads CASTPSSTTNEKLFF. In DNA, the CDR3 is TGCGCCAGCACCCCCTCATCCACAACTAATGAAAAACTGTTTTTT.

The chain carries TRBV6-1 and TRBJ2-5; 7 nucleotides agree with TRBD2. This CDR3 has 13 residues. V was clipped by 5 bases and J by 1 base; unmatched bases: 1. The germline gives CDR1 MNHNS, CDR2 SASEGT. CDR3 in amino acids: CASSRLAQETQYF. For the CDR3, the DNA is TGTGCCAGCAGTAGACTAGCCCAAGAGACCCAGTACTTC.

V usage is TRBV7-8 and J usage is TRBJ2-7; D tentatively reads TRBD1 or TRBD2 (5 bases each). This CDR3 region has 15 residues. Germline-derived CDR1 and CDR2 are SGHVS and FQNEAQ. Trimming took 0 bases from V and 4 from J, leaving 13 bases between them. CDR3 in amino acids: CASSLAAGAKYEQYF. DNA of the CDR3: TGTGCCAGCAGCTTAGCCGCCGGGGCCAAATACGAGCAGTACTTC.

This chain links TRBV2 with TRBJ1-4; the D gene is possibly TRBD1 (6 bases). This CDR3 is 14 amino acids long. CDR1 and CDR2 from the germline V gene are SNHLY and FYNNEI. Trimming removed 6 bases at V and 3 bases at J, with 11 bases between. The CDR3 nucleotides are TGTGCCAGCAGGGCGACAGGAGCTAATGAAAAACTGTTTTTT. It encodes CASRATGANEKLFF.

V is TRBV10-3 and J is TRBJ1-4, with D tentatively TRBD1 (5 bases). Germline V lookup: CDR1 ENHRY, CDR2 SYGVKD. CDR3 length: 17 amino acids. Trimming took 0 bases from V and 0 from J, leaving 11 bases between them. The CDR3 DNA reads TGTGCCATCAGTGAGTCGACCGGGGGGGCAACTAATGAAAAACTGTTTTTT. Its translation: CAISESTGGATNEKLFF.

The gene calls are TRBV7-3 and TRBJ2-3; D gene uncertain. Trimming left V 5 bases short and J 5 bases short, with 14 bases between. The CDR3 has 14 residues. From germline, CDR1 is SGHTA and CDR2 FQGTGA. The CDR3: CASSPPAPRDTQYF. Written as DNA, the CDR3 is TGTGCCAGCAGCCCCCCCGCCCCCAGAGATACGCAGTATTTT.